This T cell receptor (beta chain) is from a study of CD8 T cells in ankylosing spondylitis. General observations from the study: Reported data indicate significant enrichment of disease-linked clones within matched ankylosing spondylitis synovial fluid. A motif in TCR beta, a set of roughly eight highly homologous variants, appeared characteristic of ankylosing spondylitis blood.

To note about this clonotype: The antigen is undetermined.

V shed 3 bases and J shed 2 bases, with 8 bases lying between them. There are 13 residues in the CDR3. The V gene's germline CDR1 is SGHTA and CDR2 FQGNSA. Quantitative barcoded 5'-RACE was used to prepare TCR beta libraries. TCRdb used MiXCR to reprocess the 5' RACE reads, holding one entry per CDR3 protein. Of fewer than 250,000 distinct CDR3 sequences listed, around 20% are singletons. This receptor was obtained from a male donor with ankylosing spondylitis. The chain is built from TRBV7-2 and TRBJ2-7; D is unclear. The material sequenced was blood, either unsorted or a sorted T cell fraction (not recorded which). In DNA form, the CDR3 reads TGTGCCAGCAGCTTCCCAATGACCTACGAGCAGTACTTC. Translation gives CASSFPMTYEQYF.